The 9 T cell receptor beta chains given below trace back to one sample, sequenced in a study of T cells in Graves' hyperthyroidism and ophthalmopathy. What was amplified from RNA transcripts were TCR beta CDR3 regions. During a first-round RT-PCR of the TCR CDR3, the HTBI primer set was used. Each CDR3 protein is one row after TCRdb ran MiXCR on the multiplex PCR reads. The sample consists of 300,000 to 450,000 distinct CDR3 sequences, about 13% of them appearing once. The sample taken for sequencing was blood. The origin of the receptors is a woman between 18 and 29 years old with Graves' hyperthyroidism.

This clonotype was counted ten times or more. V is TRBV6-1 and J is TRBJ1-1; D is undetermined. This CDR3 contains 13 residues. Germline V gene lookup returns CDR1 MNHNS and CDR2 SASEGT. V lost 5 bases, J lost 0 bases, and 7 bases lay in between. DNA of the CDR3: TGTGCCAGCAGTTTTGGTATGAACACTGAAGCTTTCTTT. Its translation is CASSFGMNTEAFF.

This clonotype was found many times. V gene TRBV20-1 combines with J gene TRBJ1-1; possible D gene TRBD1, 5 bases. Germline values: CDR1 DFQATT, CDR2 SNEGSKA (reference sequence). Trimming left V 5 bases short and J 1 base short, with 14 bases between. The CDR3 contains 14 residues. The chain's CDR3 is CSAPKGQGNTEAFF. The CDR3 bases are TGCAGTGCTCCGAAGGGGCAGGGGAACACTGAAGCTTTCTTT.

The chain uses TRBV20-1 and TRBJ1-4, with 8 positions matching TRBD1. The germline V gene has CDR1 DFQATT and CDR2 SNEGSKA (reference sequence). This CDR3 spans 14 amino acids. J lost 6 bases, V lost 5 bases, and 8 bases had no gene match. CDR3 region: CSAPRTGWDEKLFF. As DNA, the CDR3 is TGCAGTGCTCCACGGACAGGGTGGGATGAAAAACTGTTTTTT.

The rearrangement joins TRBV3-1 to TRBJ1-4; D call uncertain. CDR3 size: 16 residues. Germline CDR1 LGHDT, CDR2 YNNKEL (reference sequence). V was trimmed by 4 bases and J by 7 bases, leaving 19 bases between them. CDR3 residues: CASSRDPRILGEKLFF. In nucleotides, the CDR3 is TGTGCCAGCAGCCGAGACCCCAGGATCCTAGGTGAAAAACTGTTTTTT.

This clonotype was counted ten times or more. The chain combines TRBV24-1 with TRBJ2-5; 14 positions match TRBD2. Germline assignment: CDR1 KGHDR and CDR2 SFDVKD. CDR3 length equals 17 residues. Trimming removed 3 bases from V and 2 bases from J; junction bases left unmatched: 4. CDR3 amino acids: CATSDEGLAGAQETQYF. The CDR3 nucleotides are TGTGCCACCAGTGATGAGGGACTAGCGGGGGCGCAAGAGACCCAGTACTTC.

This clonotype was detected only a few times. The V gene is TRBV19, the J gene TRBJ1-1, with a weak D call TRBD1 (5 bases). Germline V CDR1 and CDR2: LNHDA, SQIVND (reference sequence). The CDR3 sequence is 17 residues long. The V end lost 3 bases, the J end lost 1 base, and 18 bases lay between the germline ends. In nucleotides, the CDR3 is TGTGCCAGTAGTATCCCCCCTAGGCAGGGATCGAACACTGAAGCTTTCTTT. Its protein product is CASSIPPRQGSNTEAFF.

This clonotype was detected ten times or more. The J gene is TRBJ1-6, the V gene TRBV28; the D is unclear. This CDR3 has 16 residues. From germline, CDR1 is MDHEN and CDR2 SYDVKM. The germline V and J ends were trimmed by 6 bases and 0 bases, with 12 bases remaining between them. CDR3 in amino acids: CASRPERSSYNSPLHF. CDR3 nucleotides: TGTGCCAGCAGACCCGAGAGGAGCTCCTATAATTCACCCCTCCACTTT.

At least ten counts were recorded for this clonotype. The DNA of the CDR3 is TGTGCCAGCAGTTTAAAGAGTGTTAACCCTGAAGCTTTCTTT. Translated: CASSLKSVNPEAFF. The chain couples TRBV12-3 or TRBV12-4 to TRBJ1-1; D gene unclear. The CDR3 is made up of 14 amino acids. V lost 2 bases to trimming and J lost 6 bases, with 13 bases between them.

This clonotype came up many times. The chain carries TRBV3-1 and TRBJ2-3; TRBD2 matches at 16 bases. Per germline, CDR1 LGHDT and CDR2 YNNKEL (reference sequence). The CDR3 is 15 amino acids. V was pared by 3 bases and J by 8 bases, with 2 bases of the junction left unmatched. The chain's CDR3 is CASSQGLAGGSTQYF. The CDR3 DNA reads TGTGCCAGCAGCCAGGGACTAGCGGGGGGGAGTACGCAGTATTTT.